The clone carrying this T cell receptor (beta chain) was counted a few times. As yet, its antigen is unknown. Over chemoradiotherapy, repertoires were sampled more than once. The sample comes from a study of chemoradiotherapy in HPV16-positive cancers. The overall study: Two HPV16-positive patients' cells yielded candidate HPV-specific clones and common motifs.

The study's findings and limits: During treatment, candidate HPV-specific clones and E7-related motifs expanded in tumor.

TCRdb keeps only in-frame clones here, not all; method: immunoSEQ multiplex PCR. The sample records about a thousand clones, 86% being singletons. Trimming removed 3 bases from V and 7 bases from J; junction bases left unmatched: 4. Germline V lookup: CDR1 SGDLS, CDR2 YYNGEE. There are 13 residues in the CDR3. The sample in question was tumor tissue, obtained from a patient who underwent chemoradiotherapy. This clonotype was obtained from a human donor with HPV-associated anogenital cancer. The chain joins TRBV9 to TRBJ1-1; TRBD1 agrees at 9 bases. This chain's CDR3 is CASSDVDRGEAFF. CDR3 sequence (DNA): TGTGCCAGCAGCGACGTGGACAGGGGTGAAGCTTTCTTT.